These 4 T cell receptor beta chains were all obtained from the same sample, sequenced in a study of T cells of healthy individuals. In TCRdb, the 5' RACE reads were re-called with MiXCR into one record per CDR3 protein. The data contain 85,000 to 100,000 distinct CDR3 sequences, about 16% of them singletons. The receptors here all came from a human donor in good health.

This clonotype has more than one count but fewer than ten. J is TRBJ2-2 and V is TRBV24-1; a weak D match, TRBD1 (6 bases). The CDR3 has 13 amino acids. V lost 3 bases and J lost 7, with 8 bases in between. Germline V gene lookup returns CDR1 KGHDR and CDR2 SFDVKD. The CDR3: CATSDGGVGELFF. The CDR3 nucleotides read TGTGCCACCAGTGATGGGGGCGTCGGGGAGCTGTTTTTT.

This clonotype was counted many times. This sequence joins TRBV20-1 and TRBJ1-6, with 12 bases that match TRBD1. CDR1 and CDR2 from the germline V gene are DFQATT and SNEGSKA (reference sequence). V was pared by 2 bases and J by 7 bases, with 9 bases of the junction left unmatched. The length of the CDR3 is 17 residues. CDR3 protein: CSARPGTGGTGNSPLHF. The CDR3 DNA follows: TGCAGTGCTAGACCTGGGACAGGGGGCACGGGGAATTCACCCCTCCACTTT.

The chain has TRBV18 and TRBJ2-5; no clear D gene. Trimming left V 3 bases short and J 2 bases short, with 13 bases between. This CDR3 region has 15 residues. Germline values: CDR1 KGHSH, CDR2 LQKENI. The CDR3 DNA follows: TGTGCCAGCTCACCGGGTGGCGTATCTCAAGAGACCCAGTACTTC. Translating gives CASSPGGVSQETQYF.

The table lists this clonotype with a few counts. The V call is TRBV20-1, the J call TRBJ2-2; D possibly corresponds to TRBD2 (6 bases). This CDR3 has 13 residues. V lost 2 bases, J lost 6 bases, and 10 bases lay in between. Germline CDR1 and CDR2: DFQATT and SNEGSKA (reference sequence). The CDR3 here is CSARQRLAGELFF. The CDR3 nucleotides read TGCAGTGCTAGACAAAGACTAGCCGGGGAGCTGTTTTTT.